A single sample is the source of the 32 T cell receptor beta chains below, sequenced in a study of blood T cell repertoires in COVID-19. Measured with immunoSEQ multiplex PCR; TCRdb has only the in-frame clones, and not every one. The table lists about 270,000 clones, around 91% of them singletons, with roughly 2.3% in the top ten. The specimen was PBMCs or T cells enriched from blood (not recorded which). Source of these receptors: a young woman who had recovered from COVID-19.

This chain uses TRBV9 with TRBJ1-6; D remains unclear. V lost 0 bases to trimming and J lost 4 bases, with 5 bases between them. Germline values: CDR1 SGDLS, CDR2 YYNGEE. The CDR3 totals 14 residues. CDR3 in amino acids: CASSVDTYNSPLHF. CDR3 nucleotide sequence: TGTGCCAGCAGCGTAGACACGTATAATTCACCCCTCCACTTT.

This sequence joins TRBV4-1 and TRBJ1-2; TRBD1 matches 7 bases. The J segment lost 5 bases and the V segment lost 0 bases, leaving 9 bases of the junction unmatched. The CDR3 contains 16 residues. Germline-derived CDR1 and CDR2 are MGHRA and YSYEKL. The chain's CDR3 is CASSQDATGLGYGYTF. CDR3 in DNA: TGCGCCAGCAGCCAAGACGCGACAGGGTTGGGGTATGGCTACACCTTC.

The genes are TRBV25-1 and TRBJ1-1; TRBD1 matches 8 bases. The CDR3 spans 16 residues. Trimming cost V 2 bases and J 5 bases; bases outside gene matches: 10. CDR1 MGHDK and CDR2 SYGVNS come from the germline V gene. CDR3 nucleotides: TGTGCCAGCAGTGAAGTTTCAGGACAGGGAGGAACTGAAGCTTTCTTT. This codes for CASSEVSGQGGTEAFF.

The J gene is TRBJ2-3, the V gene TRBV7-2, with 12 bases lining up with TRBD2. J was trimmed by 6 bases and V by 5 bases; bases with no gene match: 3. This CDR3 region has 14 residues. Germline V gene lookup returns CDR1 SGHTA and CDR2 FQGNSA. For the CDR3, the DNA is TGTGCCAGCAGCCCTAGCGGGGGGGAGGATACGCAGTATTTT. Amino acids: CASSPSGGEDTQYF.

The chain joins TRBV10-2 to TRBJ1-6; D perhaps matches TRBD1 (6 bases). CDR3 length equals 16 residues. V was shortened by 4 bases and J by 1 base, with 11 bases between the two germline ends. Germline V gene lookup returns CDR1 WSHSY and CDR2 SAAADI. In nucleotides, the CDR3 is TGCGCCAGCAGTGGATCTCAGGGGTCCTATAATTCACCCCTCCACTTT. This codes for CASSGSQGSYNSPLHF.

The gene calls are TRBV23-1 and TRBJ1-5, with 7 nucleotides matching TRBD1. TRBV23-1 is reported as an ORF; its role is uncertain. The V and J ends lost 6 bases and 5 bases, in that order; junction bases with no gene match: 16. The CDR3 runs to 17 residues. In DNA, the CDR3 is TGCGCCAGCAGGCAACTCCCCAGACAGGGAAGGGATCAGCCCCAGCATTTT. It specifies CASRQLPRQGRDQPQHF.

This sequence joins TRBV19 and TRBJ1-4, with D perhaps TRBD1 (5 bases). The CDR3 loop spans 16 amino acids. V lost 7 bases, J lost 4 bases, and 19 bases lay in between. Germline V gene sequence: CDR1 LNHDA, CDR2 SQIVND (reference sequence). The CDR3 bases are TGTGCCAGTACCGACGGTTCGGGGGAGATTAATGAAAAACTGTTTTTT. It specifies CASTDGSGEINEKLFF.

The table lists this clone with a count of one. This CDR3 reads CASSQGQGGTEAFF. The CDR3 coding sequence is TGTGCCAGCAGCCAGGGACAGGGTGGGACTGAAGCTTTCTTT. The chain carries TRBV3-1 (or the pseudogene TRBV3-2) and TRBJ1-1; 9 positions match TRBD1. The trim removed 3 bases at V and 5 bases at J, leaving 4 bases unmatched. This CDR3 contains 14 residues. From germline, CDR1 is LGHDT and CDR2 YNNKEL (reference sequence).

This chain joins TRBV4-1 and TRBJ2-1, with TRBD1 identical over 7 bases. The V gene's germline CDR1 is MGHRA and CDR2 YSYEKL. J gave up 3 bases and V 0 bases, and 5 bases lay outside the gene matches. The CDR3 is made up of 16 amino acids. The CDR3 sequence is CASSQDRTGDYNEQFF. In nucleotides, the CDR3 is TGCGCCAGCAGCCAAGATCGGACAGGAGACTACAATGAGCAGTTCTTC.

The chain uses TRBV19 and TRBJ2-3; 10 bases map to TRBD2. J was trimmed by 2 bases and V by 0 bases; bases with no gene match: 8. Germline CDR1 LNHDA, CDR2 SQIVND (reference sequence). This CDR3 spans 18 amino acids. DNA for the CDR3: TGTGCCAGTAGTATAGATCTCGGTAGCGGGGGGCCCACAGATACGCAGTATTTT. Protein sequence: CASSIDLGSGGPTDTQYF.

DNA for the CDR3: TGTGCCAGCAGCTTCCCCCCTCAAGAGACCCAGTACTTC. It encodes CASSFPPQETQYF. The V gene is TRBV5-4, the J gene TRBJ2-5; no definite D call. Per the germline V gene, CDR1 is SGHNT and CDR2 is YYREEE (reference sequence). Trimming removed 2 bases at V and 2 bases at J, with 7 bases between. The CDR3 loop spans 13 amino acids.

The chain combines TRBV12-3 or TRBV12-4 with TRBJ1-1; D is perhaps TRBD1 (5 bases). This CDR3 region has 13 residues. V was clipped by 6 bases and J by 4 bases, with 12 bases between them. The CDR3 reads CASRRNTGTEAFF. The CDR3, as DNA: TGTGCCAGCAGGCGGAATACAGGCACTGAAGCTTTCTTT.

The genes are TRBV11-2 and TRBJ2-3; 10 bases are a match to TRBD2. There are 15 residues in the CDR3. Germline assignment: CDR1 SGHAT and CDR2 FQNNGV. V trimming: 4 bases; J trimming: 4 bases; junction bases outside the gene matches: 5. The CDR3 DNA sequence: TGTGCCAGCAGCTCCGGGACTAGCGCCGCAGATACGCAGTATTTT. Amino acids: CASSSGTSAADTQYF. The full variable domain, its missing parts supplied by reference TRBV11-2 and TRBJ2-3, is EAGVAQSPRYKIIEKRQSVAFWCNPISGHATLYWYQQILGQGPKLLIQFQNNGVVDDSQLPKDRFSAERLKGVDSTLKIQPAKLEDSAVYLCASSSGTSAADTQYFGPGTRLTVL.

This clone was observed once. The chain's CDR3 is CATSRVGQSNEQYF. The CDR3 DNA reads as TGTGCCACCAGCAGAGTTGGGCAGTCTAACGAGCAGTACTTC. This chain links TRBV15 with TRBJ2-7; D not resolved. The germline V gene encodes CDR1 LNHNV and CDR2 YYDKDF (reference sequence). The CDR3 is made up of 14 amino acids. Between the trimmed V and J ends, which lost 1 base and 5 bases, there was a span of 12 bases.

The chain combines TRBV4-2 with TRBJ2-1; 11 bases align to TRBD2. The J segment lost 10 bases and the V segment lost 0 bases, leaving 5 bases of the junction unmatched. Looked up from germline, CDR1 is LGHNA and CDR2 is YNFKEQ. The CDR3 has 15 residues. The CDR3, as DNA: TGTGCCAGCAGCCAAGATCAGTCTAGCGGGGGGGAGCAGTTCTTC. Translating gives CASSQDQSSGGEQFF.

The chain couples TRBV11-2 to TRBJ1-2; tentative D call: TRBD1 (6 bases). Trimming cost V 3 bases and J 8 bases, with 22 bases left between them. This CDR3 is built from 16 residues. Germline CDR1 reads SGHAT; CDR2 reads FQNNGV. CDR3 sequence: CASSFSGTSYSNGYTF. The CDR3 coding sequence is TGTGCCAGCAGCTTTTCCGGGACATCCTATTCCAACGGCTACACCTTC. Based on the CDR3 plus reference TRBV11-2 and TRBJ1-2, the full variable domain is EAGVAQSPRYKIIEKRQSVAFWCNPISGHATLYWYQQILGQGPKLLIQFQNNGVVDDSQLPKDRFSAERLKGVDSTLKIQPAKLEDSAVYLCASSFSGTSYSNGYTFGSGTRLTVV.

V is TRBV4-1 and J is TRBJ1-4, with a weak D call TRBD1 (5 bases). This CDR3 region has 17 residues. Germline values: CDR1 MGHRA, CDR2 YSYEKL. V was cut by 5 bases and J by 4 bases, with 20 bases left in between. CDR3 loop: CASSIDGLGAINEKLFF. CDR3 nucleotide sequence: TGCGCCAGCAGCATCGACGGGTTAGGGGCTATTAATGAAAAACTGTTTTTT.

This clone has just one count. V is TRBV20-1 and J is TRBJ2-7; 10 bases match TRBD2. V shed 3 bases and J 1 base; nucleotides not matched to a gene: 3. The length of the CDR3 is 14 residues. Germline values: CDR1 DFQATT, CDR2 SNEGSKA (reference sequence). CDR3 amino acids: CSASSSGGSYEQYF. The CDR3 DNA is TGCAGTGCTAGTTCTAGCGGGGGATCCTACGAGCAGTACTTC.

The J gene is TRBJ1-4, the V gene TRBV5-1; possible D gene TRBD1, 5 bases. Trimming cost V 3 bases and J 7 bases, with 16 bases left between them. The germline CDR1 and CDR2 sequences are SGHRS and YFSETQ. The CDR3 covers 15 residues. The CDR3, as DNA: TGCGCCAGCAGCTCGTCGACAGCCTATGGTGAAAAACTGTTTTTT. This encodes CASSSSTAYGEKLFF.

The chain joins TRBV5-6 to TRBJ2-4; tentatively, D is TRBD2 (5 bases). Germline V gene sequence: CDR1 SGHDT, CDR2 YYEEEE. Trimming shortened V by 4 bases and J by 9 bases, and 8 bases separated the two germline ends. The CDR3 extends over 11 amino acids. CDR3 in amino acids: CASSGGGIQYF. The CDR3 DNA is TGTGCCAGCAGCGGCGGAGGCATTCAGTACTTC.

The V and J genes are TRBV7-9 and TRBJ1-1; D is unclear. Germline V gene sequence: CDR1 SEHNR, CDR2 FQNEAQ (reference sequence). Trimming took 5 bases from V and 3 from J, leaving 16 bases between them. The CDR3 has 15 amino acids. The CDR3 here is CASSLHGEFYTEAFF. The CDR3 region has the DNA TGTGCCAGCAGCCTCCACGGGGAGTTCTACACTGAAGCTTTCTTT.

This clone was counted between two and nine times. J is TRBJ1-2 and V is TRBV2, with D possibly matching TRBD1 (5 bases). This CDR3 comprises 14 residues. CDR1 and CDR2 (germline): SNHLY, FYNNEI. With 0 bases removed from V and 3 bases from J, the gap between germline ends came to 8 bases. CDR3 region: CASSEAPRDYGYTF. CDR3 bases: TGTGCCAGCAGTGAAGCACCCAGGGACTATGGCTACACCTTC.

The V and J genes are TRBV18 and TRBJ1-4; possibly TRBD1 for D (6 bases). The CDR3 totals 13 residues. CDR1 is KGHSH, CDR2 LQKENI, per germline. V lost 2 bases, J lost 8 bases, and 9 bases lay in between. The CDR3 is CASSPNGGEKLFF. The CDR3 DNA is TGTGCCAGCTCACCAAATGGGGGCGAAAAACTGTTTTTT.

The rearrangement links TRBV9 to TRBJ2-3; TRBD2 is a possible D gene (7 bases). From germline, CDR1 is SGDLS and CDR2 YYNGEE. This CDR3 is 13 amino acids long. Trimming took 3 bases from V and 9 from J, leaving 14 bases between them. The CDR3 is CASSGGGSNTQYF. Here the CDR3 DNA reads TGTGCCAGCAGCGGCGGGGGCTCAAACACGCAGTATTTT.

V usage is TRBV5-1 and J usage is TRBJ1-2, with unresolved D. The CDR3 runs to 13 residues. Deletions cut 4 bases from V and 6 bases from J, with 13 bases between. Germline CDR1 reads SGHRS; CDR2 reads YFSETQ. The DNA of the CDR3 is TGCGCCAGCAGCCTGGGTAGTACCAATGGCTACACCTTC. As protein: CASSLGSTNGYTF.

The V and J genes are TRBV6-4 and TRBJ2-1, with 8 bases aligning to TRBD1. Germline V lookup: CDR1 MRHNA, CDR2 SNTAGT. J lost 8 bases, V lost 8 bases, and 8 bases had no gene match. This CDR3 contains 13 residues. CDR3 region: CASSRTGRDEQFF. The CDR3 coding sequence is TGTGCCAGCTCCAGGACAGGGAGAGATGAGCAGTTCTTC.

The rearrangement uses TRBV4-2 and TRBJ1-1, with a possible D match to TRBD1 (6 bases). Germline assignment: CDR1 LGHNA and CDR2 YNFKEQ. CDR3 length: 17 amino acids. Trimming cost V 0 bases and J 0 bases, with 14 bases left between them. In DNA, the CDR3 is TGTGCCAGCAGCCAAGATGAGAAGGGGGGGTTGAACACTGAAGCTTTCTTT. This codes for CASSQDEKGGLNTEAFF.

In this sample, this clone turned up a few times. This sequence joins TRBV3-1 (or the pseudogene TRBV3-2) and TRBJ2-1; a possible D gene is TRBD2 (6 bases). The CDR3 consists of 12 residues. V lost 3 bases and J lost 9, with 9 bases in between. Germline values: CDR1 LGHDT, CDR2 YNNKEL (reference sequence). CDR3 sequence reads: CASSQGLGEQFF. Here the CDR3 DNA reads TGTGCCAGCAGCCAGGGACTGGGTGAGCAGTTCTTC.

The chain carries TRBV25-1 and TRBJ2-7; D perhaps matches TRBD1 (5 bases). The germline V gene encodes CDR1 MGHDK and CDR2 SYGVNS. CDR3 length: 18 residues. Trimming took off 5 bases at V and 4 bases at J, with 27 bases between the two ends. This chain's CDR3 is CASSPKSGSAGSFYEQYF. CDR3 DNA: TGTGCCAGCAGTCCGAAGTCGGGCTCGGCAGGGTCGTTTTACGAGCAGTACTTC.

In DNA form, the CDR3 reads TGTGCCAGCAGCCCCCCAGGGACTAGCGGGGCTTTGGGTGAGCAGTTCTTC. This gives the protein CASSPPGTSGALGEQFF. J is TRBJ2-1 and V is TRBV7-9; TRBD2 matches at 13 bases. The germline gives CDR1 SEHNR, CDR2 FQNEAQ (reference sequence). J lost 9 bases, V lost 5 bases, and 13 bases had no gene match. There are 17 residues in the CDR3.

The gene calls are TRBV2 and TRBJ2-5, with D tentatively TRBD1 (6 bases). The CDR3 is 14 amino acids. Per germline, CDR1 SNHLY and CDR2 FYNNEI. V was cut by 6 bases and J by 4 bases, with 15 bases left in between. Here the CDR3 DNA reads TGTGCCAGCAGCCAAACCACAGGGAGAGAGACCCAGTACTTC. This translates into CASSQTTGRETQYF.

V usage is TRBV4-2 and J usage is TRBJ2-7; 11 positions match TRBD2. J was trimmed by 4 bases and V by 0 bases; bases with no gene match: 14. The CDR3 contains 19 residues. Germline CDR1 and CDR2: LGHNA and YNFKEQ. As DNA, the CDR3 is TGTGCCAGCAGCCAAGATGAGACTAGCGGGGAAATACGGCCTTACGAGCAGTACTTC. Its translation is CASSQDETSGEIRPYEQYF.